The entry below describes one T cell receptor beta chain. Method: immunoSEQ multiplex PCR; TCRdb's copy keeps in-frame clones and lacks some. The sample yields fewer than 70,000 clones, 71% seen once. The data were obtained in a study of T cell clones after liver transplantation. Germline CDR1 reads MNHNS; CDR2 reads SASEGT. Trimming took 4 bases from V and 2 from J, leaving 20 bases between them. The CDR3 length is 17 residues. The clonotype originates from a human donor who received a liver transplant. V and J are TRBV6-1 and TRBJ1-2; tentative D call: TRBD1 (6 bases). The specimen was CD4+ T cells from blood, collected before liver transplant. CDR3 residues: CASSVALRGRGNYGYTF. CDR3 nucleotide sequence: TGTGCCAGCAGTGTGGCCCTTAGGGGCAGGGGAAACTATGGCTACACCTTC.